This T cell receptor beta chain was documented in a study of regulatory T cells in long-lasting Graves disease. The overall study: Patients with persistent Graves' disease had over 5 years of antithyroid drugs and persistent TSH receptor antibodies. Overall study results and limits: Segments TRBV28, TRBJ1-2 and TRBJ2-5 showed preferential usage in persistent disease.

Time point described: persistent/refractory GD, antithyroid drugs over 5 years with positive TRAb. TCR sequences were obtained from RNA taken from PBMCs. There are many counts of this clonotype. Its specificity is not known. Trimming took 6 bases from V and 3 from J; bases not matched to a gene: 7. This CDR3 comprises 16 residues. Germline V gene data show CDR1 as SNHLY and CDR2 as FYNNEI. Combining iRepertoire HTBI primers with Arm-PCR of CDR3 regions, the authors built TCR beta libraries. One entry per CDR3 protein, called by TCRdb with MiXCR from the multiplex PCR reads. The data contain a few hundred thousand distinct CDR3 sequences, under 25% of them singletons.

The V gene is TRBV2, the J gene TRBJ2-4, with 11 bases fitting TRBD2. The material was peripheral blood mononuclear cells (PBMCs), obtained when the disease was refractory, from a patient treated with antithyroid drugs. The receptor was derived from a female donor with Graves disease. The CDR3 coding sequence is TGTGCCAGCAGCCCTCTTACTAGCGGGGGCAAAAACATTCAGTACTTC. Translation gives CASSPLTSGGKNIQYF. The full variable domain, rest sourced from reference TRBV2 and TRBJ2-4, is EPEVTQTPSHQVTQMGQEVILRCVPISNHLYFYWYRQILGQKVEFLVSFYNNEISEKSEIFDDQFSVERPDGSNFTLKIRSTKLEDSAMYFCASSPLTSGGKNIQYFGAGTRLSVL.